The 13 T cell receptor beta chains below come from one sample, sequenced in a study of T cells after yellow fever vaccination. MiXCR was run by TCRdb on the 5' RACE reads, yielding one entry per CDR3 protein. The top ten clones hold around a sixth of a sample with around 530,000 distinct CDR3 sequences, roughly a sixth of them seen once. The sample consisted of PBMCs, taken 5 days after the first yellow fever vaccination. The receptors here all came from a man younger than 35 who received the YFV17D yellow fever vaccine.

This clonotype was counted many times. The rearrangement links TRBV7-2 to TRBJ2-6; 7 bases are a match to TRBD1. Germline CDR1 and CDR2: SGHTA and FQGNSA. This CDR3 has 15 amino acids. The ends lost 5 bases at V and 0 bases at J; junction bases unmatched: 1. CDR3 coding DNA: TGTGCCAGCAGCCGACAGGGCTCTGGGGCCAACGTCCTGACTTTC. Protein: CASSRQGSGANVLTF.

Here the CDR3 reads CASSKTYNEQFF. CDR3 sequence (DNA): TGTGCCAGCAGCAAAACCTACAATGAGCAGTTCTTC. The J gene is TRBJ2-1, the V gene TRBV7-2; D gene unclear. The length of the CDR3 is 12 residues. Trimming took off 5 bases at V and 2 bases at J, with 4 bases between the two ends. Germline CDR1 is SGHTA and CDR2 is FQGNSA.

Only a few counts were recorded for this clonotype. The V gene is TRBV5-1, the J gene TRBJ1-1; D is undetermined. CDR3 length: 14 amino acids. The V end lost 0 bases, the J end lost 1 base, and 7 bases lay between the germline ends. Germline lookup yields CDR1 SGHRS and CDR2 YFSETQ. The CDR3: CASSLGKENTEAFF. The DNA for the CDR3 is TGCGCCAGCAGCTTGGGCAAGGAGAACACTGAAGCTTTCTTT. The full variable domain, completed using reference TRBV5-1 and TRBJ1-1, is KAGVTQTPRYLIKTRGQQVTLSCSPISGHRSVSWYQQTPGQGLQFLFEYFSETQRNKGNFPGRFSGRQFSNSRSEMNVSTLELGDSALYLCASSLGKENTEAFFGQGTRLTVV.

This clonotype came up a few times. The V gene is TRBV12-3 or TRBV12-4, the J gene TRBJ2-1; 8 bases agree with TRBD2. V shed 7 bases, J shed 7 bases, and the junction held 12 bases outside the gene matches. The CDR3 extends over 15 amino acids. The CDR3 DNA sequence: TGTGCCAGCATCACGCCGGGACTAGGTCTGAATGAGCAGTTCTTC. Its translation is CASITPGLGLNEQFF.

V usage is TRBV4-1 and J usage is TRBJ1-4; D is unresolved. Trimming removed 1 base at V and 4 bases at J, with 10 bases between. Germline V CDR1 and CDR2: MGHRA, YSYEKL. CDR3 length equals 15 residues. CDR3 residues: CASSQVFDFNEKLFF. The CDR3 nucleotides read TGCGCCAGCAGCCAAGTTTTTGACTTTAATGAAAAACTGTTTTTT.

The chain uses TRBV7-7 and TRBJ2-7, with a weak D call TRBD1 (6 bases). Trimming took off 5 bases at V and 7 bases at J, with 15 bases between the two ends. CDR1 SSHAT and CDR2 FNYEAQ come from the germline V gene (reference sequence). CDR3 length: 13 amino acids. CDR3 loop: CASSPNPGQEQYF. The CDR3 region has the DNA TGTGCCAGCAGCCCCAACCCCGGACAGGAGCAGTACTTC. The full variable domain, completed using reference TRBV7-7 and TRBJ2-7, is GAGVSQSPRYKVTKRGQDVTLRCDPISSHATLYWYQQALGQGPEFLTYFNYEAQPDKSGLPSDRFSAERPEGSISTLTIQRTEQRDSAMYRCASSPNPGQEQYFGPGTRLTVT.

This rearrangement joins TRBV9 to TRBJ2-2, with 10 positions matching TRBD2. Trimming cost V 4 bases and J 4 bases; bases outside gene matches: 7. Per the germline V gene, CDR1 is SGDLS and CDR2 is YYNGEE. The CDR3 sequence is 16 residues long. CDR3 amino acids: CASSPERGGLTGELFF. The CDR3 nucleotides read TGTGCCAGCAGCCCAGAGCGGGGGGGCCTCACCGGGGAGCTGTTTTTT.

The chain links TRBV4-1 to TRBJ1-3; tentative D call: TRBD1 (5 bases). Trimming removed 4 bases at V and 0 bases at J, with 13 bases between. The V gene's germline CDR1 is MGHRA and CDR2 YSYEKL. There are 16 residues in the CDR3. The CDR3 loop reads CASSPGRAFSGNTIYF. CDR3 DNA sequence: TGCGCCAGCAGCCCGGGACGGGCTTTCTCTGGAAACACCATATATTTT.

This clonotype was seen more than once but under ten times. The chain recombines TRBV12-3 or TRBV12-4 with TRBJ2-7; D might be TRBD1 (6 bases). The CDR3 is made up of 17 amino acids. Trimming took off 2 bases at V and 5 bases at J, with 22 bases between the two ends. The CDR3 coding sequence is TGTGCCAGCAGTTTAATCGGATGGGGGCCCGCATCCCACGAGCAGTACTTC. Translated: CASSLIGWGPASHEQYF.

This clonotype was observed at least ten times. The chain carries TRBV19 and TRBJ1-5; 9 nucleotides line up with TRBD1. V was clipped by 0 bases and J by 7 bases; unmatched bases: 4. The CDR3 covers 15 residues. Germline V gives CDR1 LNHDA, CDR2 SQIVND (reference sequence). The CDR3 DNA reads TGTGCCAGTAGTATAGAATCGGGACAGGGCCAGCCCCAGCATTTT. Its translation is CASSIESGQGQPQHF.

This clonotype showed up just a few times. The V gene is TRBV3-1, the J gene TRBJ2-3; D unclear. Per the germline V gene, CDR1 is LGHDT and CDR2 is YNNKEL (reference sequence). The CDR3 consists of 10 residues. The V and J ends lost 8 bases and 6 bases respectively, with 6 bases between them. The CDR3 DNA follows: TGTGCCAGCGCTGGCGATACGCAGTATTTT. It codes for CASAGDTQYF.

The V call is TRBV4-3, the J call TRBJ2-1, with D possibly being TRBD1 or TRBD2 (5 bases each). The V and J ends lost 3 bases and 10 bases respectively, with 13 bases between them. Germline assignment: CDR1 LGHNA and CDR2 YSLEER. The CDR3 runs 13 residues. The CDR3 protein is CASSQWDRSEQFF. For the CDR3, the DNA is TGCGCCAGCAGCCAGTGGGACCGAAGCGAGCAGTTCTTC.

In its sample, this clonotype was seen a few times. The rearrangement joins TRBV29-1 to TRBJ2-1; 9 nucleotides match TRBD1. The CDR3 is made up of 22 amino acids. The germline V gene has CDR1 SQVTM and CDR2 ANQGSEA. The V and J ends lost 0 bases and 0 bases, in that order; junction bases with no gene match: 21. The CDR3 loop reads CSVEDFTAPGQGTVSSYNEQFF. CDR3 DNA sequence: TGCAGCGTTGAAGATTTTACTGCGCCGGGACAGGGCACGGTAAGCTCCTACAATGAGCAGTTCTTC.